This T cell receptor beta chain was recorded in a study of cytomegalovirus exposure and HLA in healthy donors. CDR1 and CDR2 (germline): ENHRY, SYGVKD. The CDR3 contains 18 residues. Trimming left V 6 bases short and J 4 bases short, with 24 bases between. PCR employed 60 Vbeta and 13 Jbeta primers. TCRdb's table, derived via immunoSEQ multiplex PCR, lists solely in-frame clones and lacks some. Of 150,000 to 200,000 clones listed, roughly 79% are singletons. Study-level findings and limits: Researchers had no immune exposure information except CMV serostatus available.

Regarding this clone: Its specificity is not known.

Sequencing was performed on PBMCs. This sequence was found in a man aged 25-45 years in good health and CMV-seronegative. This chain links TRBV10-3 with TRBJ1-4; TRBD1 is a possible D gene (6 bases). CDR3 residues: CAIRPSIPRQALNEKLFF. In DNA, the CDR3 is TGTGCCATCAGGCCCTCAATCCCTCGACAGGCTCTTAATGAAAAACTGTTTTTT.